Each of the 25 T cell receptor beta chains below was sequenced from the same sample in a study of cytomegalovirus exposure and HLA in healthy donors. Primers for the PCR totalled 60 Vbeta and 13 Jbeta. Measured with immunoSEQ multiplex PCR; TCRdb has only the in-frame clones, and not every one. Here the sample spans 60,000 to 85,000 clones, 65% to 90% being singletons. The sequenced material came from PBMCs. These TCRs come from a man aged 65-85 years in good health and CMV-seropositive.

The chain employs TRBV6-5 and TRBJ2-5; 7 bases fit TRBD1. Germline trimming cut 4 bases from V and 11 bases from J; bases unmatched to any gene: 13. This CDR3 comprises 14 residues. Germline lookup yields CDR1 MNHEY and CDR2 SVGAGI. The CDR3 protein is CASSFNRDSREQYF. Written as DNA, the CDR3 is TGTGCCAGCAGTTTCAATCGGGACAGCAGGGAGCAGTACTTC.

This chain joins TRBV28 and TRBJ2-7; 9 bases map to TRBD1. CDR3 length: 14 amino acids. The germline V gene encodes CDR1 MDHEN and CDR2 SYDVKM. The V gene end was trimmed by 6 bases and the J gene end by 4 bases; junction bases not matched to a gene: 7. CDR3 sequence (DNA): TGTGCCAGCAGATCCCCCGGGACAGGGTACGAGCAGTACTTC. Amino acids: CASRSPGTGYEQYF.

The chain combines TRBV5-8 with TRBJ1-5; 8 bases agree with TRBD1. This CDR3 has 15 amino acids. Trimming cost V 1 base and J 1 base; bases outside gene matches: 1. Germline V lookup: CDR1 SGHTS, CDR2 YDEGEE. CDR3 bases: TGTGCCAGCAGCTTGCACAGGGGGAGCAATCAGCCCCAGCATTTT. This encodes CASSLHRGSNQPQHF. The entire variable domain, with the rest obtained from reference TRBV5-8 and TRBJ1-5, is as follows: EAGVTQSPTHLIKTRGQQATLRCSPISGHTSVYWYQQALGLGLQFLLWYDEGEERNRGNFPPRFSGRQFPNYSSELNVNALELEDSALYLCASSLHRGSNQPQHFGDGTRLSIL.

V gene TRBV9 combines with J gene TRBJ2-1; 15 bases line up with TRBD2. V lost 3 bases and J lost 4; bases outside the gene matches: 8. The germline gives CDR1 SGDLS, CDR2 YYNGEE. The CDR3 totals 18 residues. Written as DNA, the CDR3 is TGTGCCAGCAGCGGCCCGGGACTAGCGGGGGGCCGATACAATGAGCAGTTCTTC. Its translation: CASSGPGLAGGRYNEQFF. The full variable domain, in which reference TRBV9 and TRBJ2-1 provide the parts outside the CDR3, is DSGVTQTPKHLITATGQRVTLRCSPRSGDLSVYWYQQSLDQGLQFLIQYYNGEERAKGNILERFSAQQFPDLHSELNLSSLELGDSALYFCASSGPGLAGGRYNEQFFGPGTRLTVL.

The rearrangement joins TRBV6-6 to TRBJ1-5, with D tentatively TRBD1 (6 bases). Germline V gives CDR1 MNHNY, CDR2 SVGAGI (reference sequence). With 8 bases removed from V and 6 bases from J, the gap between germline ends came to 17 bases. The CDR3 has 14 amino acids. The CDR3 loop reads CASVGGGSGQPQHF. Here the CDR3 DNA reads TGTGCCAGCGTGGGGGGGGGCTCGGGTCAGCCCCAGCATTTT.

The chain is built from TRBV25-1 and TRBJ2-7, with D perhaps TRBD1 (6 bases). The V end lost 2 bases, the J end lost 3 bases, and 14 bases lay between the germline ends. The length of the CDR3 is 15 residues. Per the germline V gene, CDR1 is MGHDK and CDR2 is SYGVNS. CDR3 protein: CASSEAQGLGYEQYF. The CDR3 nucleotides read TGTGCCAGCAGTGAAGCGCAGGGGCTAGGCTACGAGCAGTACTTC.

V and J are TRBV19 and TRBJ1-2; D possibly corresponds to TRBD1 (6 bases). Trimming took off 5 bases at V and 2 bases at J, with 12 bases between the two ends. Germline CDR1 and CDR2: LNHDA and SQIVND (reference sequence). The CDR3 is made up of 14 amino acids. The CDR3 DNA reads TGTGCCAGTAGTGCCCGTGACAGGAACTATGGCTACACCTTC. Translating it yields CASSARDRNYGYTF.

The V call is TRBV19, the J call TRBJ2-1; 10 bases align to TRBD2. The CDR3 runs 15 residues. Germline V CDR1 and CDR2: LNHDA, SQIVND (reference sequence). Trimming took 4 bases from V and 4 from J; bases not matched to a gene: 4. The CDR3 sequence: CASSTLAGAYNEQFF. In nucleotides, the CDR3 is TGTGCCAGTAGTACTCTAGCGGGAGCTTACAATGAGCAGTTCTTC.

The chain links TRBV11-2 to TRBJ1-5; tentatively, D is TRBD1 (6 bases). The CDR3 consists of 13 residues. The germline V gene encodes CDR1 SGHAT and CDR2 FQNNGV. The V end lost 5 bases, the J end lost 4 bases, and 9 bases lay between the germline ends. The chain's CDR3 is CASSPDRNQPQHF. In DNA form, the CDR3 reads TGTGCCAGCAGCCCGGACAGAAATCAGCCCCAGCATTTT.

The V and J genes are TRBV19 and TRBJ2-1; D may be TRBD2 (6 bases). Trimming removed 6 bases at V and 6 bases at J, with 12 bases between. CDR1 and CDR2 (germline): LNHDA, SQIVND (reference sequence). The CDR3 is made up of 13 amino acids. The CDR3: CASRLGGSNEQFF. DNA of the CDR3: TGTGCCAGTAGGTTAGGAGGGAGCAATGAGCAGTTCTTC.

This clone was counted between two and nine times. CDR3 amino acids: CASSLNHNTEAFF. The CDR3 nucleotides read TGTGCCAGCAGCCTAAACCATAACACTGAAGCTTTCTTT. The chain links TRBV11-3 to TRBJ1-1; D is unresolved. Germline CDR1 reads SGHNT; CDR2 reads YENEEA. CDR3 size: 13 residues. Trimming removed 5 bases at V and 2 bases at J, with 9 bases between.

This clone was counted a few times. J is TRBJ1-5 and V is TRBV4-3; maybe TRBD1 (5 bases). The length of the CDR3 is 17 residues. The germline V gene encodes CDR1 LGHNA and CDR2 YSLEER. Deletions cut 0 bases from V and 2 bases from J, with 14 bases between. This chain's CDR3 is CASSQEFRAVGNQPQHF. The CDR3 nucleotides read TGCGCCAGCAGCCAAGAATTCAGGGCTGTTGGCAATCAGCCCCAGCATTTT.

CDR3 protein: CATSRGSSYNSPLHF. CDR3 DNA sequence: TGTGCCACCTCCAGGGGAAGCTCCTATAATTCACCCCTCCACTTT. This chain links TRBV7-8 with TRBJ1-6, with D possibly being TRBD1 (6 bases). CDR3 length: 15 residues. Germline assignment: CDR1 SGHVS and CDR2 FQNEAQ. Trimming removed 10 bases at V and 0 bases at J, with 13 bases between.

The J gene is TRBJ1-5, the V gene TRBV18; 8 nucleotides match TRBD1. The CDR3 extends over 16 amino acids. The ends lost 3 bases at V and 5 bases at J; junction bases unmatched: 9. Germline V gives CDR1 KGHSH, CDR2 LQKENI. CDR3 DNA: TGTGCCAGCTCACCCTCCACAGGGGGTAAGGATCAGCCCCAGCATTTT. It yields the protein CASSPSTGGKDQPQHF.

This chain uses TRBV5-1 with TRBJ2-2; 8 bases line up with TRBD1. V shed 3 bases and J 1 base; nucleotides not matched to a gene: 5. The CDR3 contains 16 residues. Germline CDR1 and CDR2: SGHRS and YFSETQ. The CDR3 DNA follows: TGCGCCAGCAGCTACGGACAGGGCGGGAACACCGGGGAGCTGTTTTTT. Its translation: CASSYGQGGNTGELFF.

The chain couples TRBV27 to TRBJ1-2; 8 nucleotides match TRBD1. Losses at the gene ends were 6 bases for V and 5 bases for J; bases not matched to a gene: 8. Germline-derived CDR1 and CDR2 are MNHEY and SMNVEV (reference sequence). The CDR3 has 14 residues. The CDR3 is CASRTGASGYGYTF. The DNA for the CDR3 is TGTGCCAGCAGGACAGGGGCCTCGGGTTATGGCTACACCTTC.

This chain links TRBV5-6 with TRBJ1-1; TRBD1 is a possible D gene (5 bases). The V and J ends lost 0 bases and 0 bases respectively, with 15 bases between them. Germline V gives CDR1 SGHDT, CDR2 YYEEEE. This CDR3 has 17 amino acids. In nucleotides, the CDR3 is TGTGCCAGCAGCTTGGTCACAGGTGCTTCGCTGAACACTGAAGCTTTCTTT. As protein: CASSLVTGASLNTEAFF.

The chain uses TRBV7-9 and TRBJ2-7; 7 bases line up with TRBD1. This CDR3 has 15 residues. V trimming: 5 bases; J trimming: 3 bases; junction bases outside the gene matches: 10. Germline V gives CDR1 SEHNR, CDR2 FQNEAQ (reference sequence). CDR3 sequence (DNA): TGTGCCAGCAGCAAGGGGGACAGCCGTTACTACGAGCAGTACTTC. It is translated as CASSKGDSRYYEQYF. Variable domain in full (rest from reference TRBV7-9 and TRBJ2-7): DTGVSQNPRHKITKRGQNVTFRCDPISEHNRLYWYRQTLGQGPEFLTYFQNEAQLEKSRLLSDRFSAERPKGSFSTLEIQRTEQGDSAMYLCASSKGDSRYYEQYFGPGTRLTVT.

The V gene is TRBV5-1, the J gene TRBJ1-2, with 8 bases aligning to TRBD1. Trimming took 4 bases from V and 5 from J; bases not matched to a gene: 7. Germline-derived CDR1 and CDR2 are SGHRS and YFSETQ. CDR3 length: 14 amino acids. As DNA, the CDR3 is TGCGCCAGCAGCGGACCAGGGGGCGAATATGGCTACACCTTC. Protein: CASSGPGGEYGYTF.

The chain recombines TRBV7-2 with TRBJ2-5; no definite D call. In germline, CDR1 is SGHTA, CDR2 FQGNSA. Trimming shortened V by 2 bases and J by 4 bases, and 17 bases separated the two germline ends. The CDR3 loop spans 16 amino acids. The CDR3 loop is CASSLRPTRVGETQYF. The CDR3 nucleotides read TGTGCCAGCAGCTTAAGACCCACCCGGGTGGGAGAGACCCAGTACTTC.

This chain joins TRBV29-1 and TRBJ1-5, with D maybe TRBD1 (6 bases). The length of the CDR3 is 13 residues. Trimming stripped 6 bases from V and 4 bases from J, with 13 bases between. Germline V gene data show CDR1 as SQVTM and CDR2 as ANQGSEA. CDR3 region: CSVGAGENQPQHF. In DNA, the CDR3 is TGCAGCGTGGGGGCAGGTGAAAATCAGCCCCAGCATTTT.

The chain recombines TRBV7-9 with TRBJ2-2; possible D gene TRBD1, 5 bases. V was trimmed by 5 bases and J by 5 bases, leaving 12 bases between them. The CDR3 is 14 residues long. The germline gives CDR1 SEHNR, CDR2 FQNEAQ (reference sequence). The CDR3 loop reads CASSVSGLTGELFF. CDR3 in DNA: TGTGCCAGCAGCGTTTCAGGGTTGACCGGGGAGCTGTTTTTT. Drawing the rest from reference TRBV7-9 and TRBJ2-2, the complete variable domain is DTGVSQNPRHKITKRGQNVTFRCDPISEHNRLYWYRQTLGQGPEFLTYFQNEAQLEKSRLLSDRFSAERPKGSFSTLEIQRTEQGDSAMYLCASSVSGLTGELFFGEGSRLTVL.

The chain has TRBV2 and TRBJ2-7; TRBD2 matches 11 bases. This CDR3 is 14 amino acids long. Germline CDR1 SNHLY, CDR2 FYNNEI. J lost 3 bases, V lost 6 bases, and 4 bases had no gene match. Here the CDR3 DNA reads TGTGCCAGCAGGCCGGGACTAGCGGTCTACGAGCAGTACTTC. It codes for CASRPGLAVYEQYF.

The chain recombines TRBV5-1 with TRBJ2-3; the match to TRBD1 covers 7 bases. Germline CDR1 is SGHRS and CDR2 is YFSETQ. The CDR3 is 15 residues long. Trimming took 0 bases from V and 1 from J; bases not matched to a gene: 2. CDR3 nucleotides: TGCGCCAGCAGCTTGGAAGACAGGGGCACAGATACGCAGTATTTT. Protein: CASSLEDRGTDTQYF.

The chain recombines TRBV5-1 with TRBJ2-7; 7 nucleotides agree with TRBD1. V shed 0 bases and J 3 bases; nucleotides not matched to a gene: 6. The germline gives CDR1 SGHRS, CDR2 YFSETQ. The CDR3 runs to 15 residues. The DNA of the CDR3 is TGCGCCAGCAGCTTGGGACAGGGAACTTACTACGAGCAGTACTTC. Translated: CASSLGQGTYYEQYF.